The clone carrying this TCR beta chain has only a few counts. Time point noted: persistent/refractory GD, antithyroid drugs over 5 years with positive TRAb. PBMC-extracted RNA yielded the TCR library. CDR3 regions were amplified by Arm-PCR using iRepertoire HTBI primers to build TCR beta libraries. Using its own MiXCR run on the multiplex PCR reads, TCRdb lists one record per CDR3 protein. The sample shows about 290,000 distinct CDR3 sequences, roughly a fifth of them seen only once. The sample is drawn from a study of regulatory T cells in long-lasting Graves disease. Trimming removed 6 bases from V and 4 bases from J, with 21 bases in between. This CDR3 is built from 16 residues.

The starting material was peripheral blood mononuclear cells (PBMCs), obtained when the disease was refractory, from a patient treated with antithyroid drugs. The rearrangement joins TRBV12-3 or TRBV12-4 to TRBJ1-2, with D maybe TRBD1 (6 bases). The receptor was derived from a female donor with Graves disease. The CDR3: CASSLEAGETGYGYTF. CDR3 nucleotide sequence: TGTGCCAGCAGCCTGGAAGCAGGGGAAACTGGCTATGGCTACACCTTC.